This T cell receptor beta chain comes out of a study of shared clonotypes between healthy human individuals. Whole-study context: The donor pool was made up of a couple of women and three men aged 18 to 49. Study-wide points: Relative to memory subsets, naive subsets generally showed larger estimated richness. When compared with the clonotypes that were shared by all four sorted-subset donors, the non-shared clonotypes turned out to have lower generation probabilities.

CDR1 and CDR2 (germline): SQVTM, ANQGSEA. The CDR3 spans 13 residues. Trimming stripped 0 bases from V and 7 bases from J, with 10 bases between. Terminally differentiated effector memory CD45RA+ cells were excluded from the naive CD8 cells, which were CD45RO-negative and positively selected for CCR7. As for this clone: Its antigen is unknown.

In the authors' workflow: Junction-only sequences without quality scores were provided by ImmunoSEQ, so filtering was different. Produced via immunoSEQ multiplex PCR; TCRdb's table is partial and in-frame only. D and trimming were read from the DNA, whereas the V and J calls and clone size are those reported in that table. The sample consists of about 2 million clones, about 95% of them appearing once. The specimen sequenced was naive CD8+ T cells sorted from blood. This TCR was sampled from a man younger than 35 in good health. The chain combines TRBV29-1 with TRBJ1-3; D may be TRBD1 (6 bases). As DNA, the CDR3 is TGCAGCGTTGAAGACCAGGGGCGTAACACCATATATTTT. Amino acids: CSVEDQGRNTIYF.